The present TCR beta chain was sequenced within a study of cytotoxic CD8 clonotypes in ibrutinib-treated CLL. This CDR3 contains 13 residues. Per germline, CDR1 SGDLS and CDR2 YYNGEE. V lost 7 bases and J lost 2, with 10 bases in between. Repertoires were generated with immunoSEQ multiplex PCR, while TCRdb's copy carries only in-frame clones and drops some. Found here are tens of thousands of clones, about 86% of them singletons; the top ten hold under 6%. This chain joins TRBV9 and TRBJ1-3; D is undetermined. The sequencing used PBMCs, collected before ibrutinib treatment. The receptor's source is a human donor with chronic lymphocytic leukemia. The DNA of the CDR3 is TGTGCCAGCGCGACGGAACCTGGAAACACCATATATTTT. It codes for CASATEPGNTIYF. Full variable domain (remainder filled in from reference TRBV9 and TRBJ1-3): DSGVTQTPKHLITATGQRVTLRCSPRSGDLSVYWYQQSLDQGLQFLIQYYNGEERAKGNILERFSAQQFPDLHSELNLSSLELGDSALYFCASATEPGNTIYFGEGSWLTVV.